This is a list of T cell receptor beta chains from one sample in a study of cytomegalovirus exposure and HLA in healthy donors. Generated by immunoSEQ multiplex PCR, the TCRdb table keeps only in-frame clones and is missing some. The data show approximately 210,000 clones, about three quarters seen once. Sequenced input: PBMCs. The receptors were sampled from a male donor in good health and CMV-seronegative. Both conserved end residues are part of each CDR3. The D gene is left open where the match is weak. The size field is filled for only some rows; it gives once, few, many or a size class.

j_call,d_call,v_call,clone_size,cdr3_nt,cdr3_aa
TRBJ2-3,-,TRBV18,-,TGTGCCAGCTCAGCGGGACGGGATACGCAGTATTTT,CASSAGRDTQYF
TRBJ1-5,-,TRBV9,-,TGTGCCAGCAGCTCGGGGATGGGGTCCAATCAGCCCCAGCATTTT,CASSSGMGSNQPQHF
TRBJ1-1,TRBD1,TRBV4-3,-,TGCGCCAGCAGCCAAGTTAGGACAGGGCGGGCTGAAGCTTTCTTT,CASSQVRTGRAEAFF
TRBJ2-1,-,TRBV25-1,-,TGTGCCAGCGGGCAGGGTACTGAGCAGTTCTTC,CASGQGTEQFF
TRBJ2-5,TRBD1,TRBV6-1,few,TGTGCCAGCAGTGTCGTTCGACAGGGGCCCCGGGAGACCCAGTACTTC,CASSVVRQGPRETQYF
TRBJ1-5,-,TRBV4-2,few,TGTGCCAGCAGCCAAGATTTCGCGGGGAGCAATCAGCCCCAGCATTTT,CASSQDFAGSNQPQHF
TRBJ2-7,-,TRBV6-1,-,TGTGCCAGCAGGAGCCCCCACCTGAGCTCCTACGAGCAGTACTTC,CASRSPHLSSYEQYF
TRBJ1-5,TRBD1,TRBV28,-,TGTGCCTTGACCGCGGGGACAGTTGAGGTTTTCAATCAGCCCCAGCATTTT,CALTAGTVEVFNQPQHF
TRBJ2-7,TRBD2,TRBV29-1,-,TGCAGCGTTGAATCATCGGGCGGGAGGACGGATGAGCAGTACTTC,CSVESSGGRTDEQYF
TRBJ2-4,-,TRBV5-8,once,TGTGCCATAACCCCCCGGGATCCCAAAAACATTCAGTACTTC,CAITPRDPKNIQYF
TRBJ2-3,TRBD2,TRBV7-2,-,TGTGCCAGCAGCCTTTCGGCTAGCGGGGGGGCAGATACGCAGTATTTT,CASSLSASGGADTQYF
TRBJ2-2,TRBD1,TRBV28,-,TGTGCCAGCAGGAGGACAGGGAGCACCGGGGAGCTGTTTTTT,CASRRTGSTGELFF
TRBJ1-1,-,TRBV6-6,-,TGTGCCAGCAGTGACTCCGGGAGAGCCAATGAAGCTTTCTTT,CASSDSGRANEAFF
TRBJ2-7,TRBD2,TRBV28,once,TGTGCCAGCACCCTCACCGGGACTAGCGGGATCTACGAGCAGTACTTC,CASTLTGTSGIYEQYF
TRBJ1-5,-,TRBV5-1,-,TGCGGCTGGAAAAGGACAGTCGCTTATCAGCCCCAGCATTTT,CGWKRTVAYQPQHF
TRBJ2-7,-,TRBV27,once,TGTGCCAGCAGTTTCCGGCAGGGGTTCTTCAACGAGCAGTACTTC,CASSFRQGFFNEQYF
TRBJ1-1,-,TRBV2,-,TGTGCCAGCAGCTCCAACACTGAAGCTTTCTTT,CASSSNTEAFF
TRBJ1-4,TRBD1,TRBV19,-,TGTGCCAGTAGTATGCGGGACAGGGTGAATGAAAAACTGTTTTTT,CASSMRDRVNEKLFF
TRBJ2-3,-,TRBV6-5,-,TGTGCCAGCAGGGTACTGGACTCACACACAGATACGCAGTATTTT,CASRVLDSHTDTQYF
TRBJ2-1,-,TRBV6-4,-,TGTGCCACGAGTCCTAGCTACGGGACAAGCGGCGGGAATGAGCAGTTCTTC,CATSPSYGTSGGNEQFF